This T cell receptor beta chain originates from a study of human thymus T cells. Produced via immunoSEQ multiplex PCR; TCRdb's table is partial and in-frame only. The sample includes roughly 130,000 clones, more than 90% of them seen just once. On this clone: Its antigen remains unidentified.

Study-level findings and limits: Within thymic and blood repertoires, V and J gene usage appeared to be biased.

Thymic material originated from resections removed in the course of corrective heart surgery. Samples came from healthy Finnish infants during open corrective cardiac surgery. Trimming took 7 bases from V and 5 from J, leaving 6 bases between them. CDR1 is ENHRY and CDR2 is SYGVKD in the germline V gene. This CDR3 has 10 amino acids. The source of this sequence is a boy less than two years old with a congenital heart defect but otherwise immunologically healthy. The sample was thymus tissue. The rearrangement uses TRBV10-3 and TRBJ2-7; D unclear. CDR3 loop: CAIIGDEQYF. The CDR3 bases are TGTGCCATCATAGGTGACGAGCAGTACTTC.